This T cell receptor beta chain comes out of a study of blood T cell repertoires in COVID-19. Some clones are missing from TCRdb's copy, which holds only in-frame ones; the method was immunoSEQ multiplex PCR. The data contain fewer than 250,000 clones, more than 85% of them singletons. The CDR3 totals 14 residues. V was shortened by 4 bases and J by 1 base, with 9 bases between the two germline ends. CDR1 is SGHDT, CDR2 YYEEEE, per germline. Sequencing was carried out using peripheral blood. The chain carries TRBV5-6 and TRBJ1-3; tentatively, D is TRBD1 (5 bases). The clonotype originates from a man aged 60-69 years with acute or convalescent COVID-19. DNA of the CDR3: TGTGCCAGCAGCCTGCAGGGTTCTGGAAACACCATATATTTT. It is translated as CASSLQGSGNTIYF.